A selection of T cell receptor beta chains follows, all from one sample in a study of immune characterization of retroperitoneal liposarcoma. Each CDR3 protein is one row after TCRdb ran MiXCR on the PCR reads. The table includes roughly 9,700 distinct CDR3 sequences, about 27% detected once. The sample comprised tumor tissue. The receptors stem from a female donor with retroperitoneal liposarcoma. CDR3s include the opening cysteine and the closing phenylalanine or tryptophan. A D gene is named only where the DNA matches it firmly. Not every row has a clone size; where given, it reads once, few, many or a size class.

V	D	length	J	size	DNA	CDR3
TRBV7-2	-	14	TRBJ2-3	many	TGTGCCAGCAGCTTCGGATCGGGAGCAGATACGCAGTATTTT	CASSFGSGADTQYF
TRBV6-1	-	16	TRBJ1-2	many	TGTGCCAGCAGTCCCTCACTCCTGGCAGGGCCCTATGGCTACACCTTC	CASSPSLLAGPYGYTF
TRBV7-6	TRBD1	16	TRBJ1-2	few	TGTGCCACCCATGAGTTTGACAGGGTGGAAGGAGATGGCTACACCTTC	CATHEFDRVEGDGYTF
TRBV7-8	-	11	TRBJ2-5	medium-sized	TGTGCCAGCACCGGAGGGAATGAGCAGTACTTC	CASTGGNEQYF
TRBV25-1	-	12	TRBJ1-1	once	TGTGCCAGCAGTTTAGGAAACACTGAAGCTTTCTTT	CASSLGNTEAFF
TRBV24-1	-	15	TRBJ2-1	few	TGTGCCACCTCCGGCGGACCGGGGGCTACAAGGGAGCAGTTCTTC	CATSGGPGATREQFF
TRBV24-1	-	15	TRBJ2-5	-	TGTGCCACCAGCGGCACCCCACCCGTCCAAGAGACCCAGTACTTC	CATSGTPPVQETQYF
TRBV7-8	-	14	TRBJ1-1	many	TGTGCCAGCAGCCCCGCATTACTGAACACTGAAGCTTTCTTT	CASSPALLNTEAFF
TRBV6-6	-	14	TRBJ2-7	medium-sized	TGTGCCAGCAGTTACTCCGAGGGGTCTGCGGAGCAGTACTTC	CASSYSEGSAEQYF
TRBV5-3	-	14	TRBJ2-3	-	TGTGCCAGCAGCTTGCCTAGCGGCACAGATACGCAGTATTTT	CASSLPSGTDTQYF
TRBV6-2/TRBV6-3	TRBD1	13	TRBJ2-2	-	TGTGCCAGCAACCCAGGGGGCCCCGGGGAGCTGTTTTTT	CASNPGGPGELFF
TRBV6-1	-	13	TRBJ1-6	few	TGTGCCAGCAAGTTGATCCTAAAATCACCCCTCCACTTT	CASKLILKSPLHF
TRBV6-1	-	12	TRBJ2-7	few	TGTGCCAGCAGTGAGTTGGGGAATGAGCAGTACTTC	CASSELGNEQYF
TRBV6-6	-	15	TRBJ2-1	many	TGTGCCAGCAGTTACTCTAGGGGCAACTCCTACGAGCAGTTCTTC	CASSYSRGNSYEQFF
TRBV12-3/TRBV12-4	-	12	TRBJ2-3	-	TGTGCCAGCAGTTTTAACACAGATACGCAGTATTTT	CASSFNTDTQYF
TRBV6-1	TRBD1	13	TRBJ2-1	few	TGTGCCAGTGGACAGGTTTTCCTCTACGAGCAGTTCTTC	CASGQVFLYEQFF
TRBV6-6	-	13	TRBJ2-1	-	TGTGCCAGCAGTGATGAGGCGCACTACGAGCAGTTCTTC	CASSDEAHYEQFF
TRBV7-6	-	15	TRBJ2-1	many	TGTGCCAGCAGCTTAGCGGCTAGCCCCTACAATGAGCAGTTCTTC	CASSLAASPYNEQFF
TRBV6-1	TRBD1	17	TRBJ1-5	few	TGTGCCAGCAGTGACCTCTTCCCGGGACAGCCTAATCAGCCCCAGCATTTT	CASSDLFPGQPNQPQHF
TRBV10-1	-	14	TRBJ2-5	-	TGCGCCAGCAGTGAAGGAGGTACCCGGGAGACCCAGTACTTC	CASSEGGTRETQYF
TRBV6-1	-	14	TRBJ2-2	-	TGTGCCAGCAGTGCAACAGGGCTAAGCGGGGAGCTGTTTTTT	CASSATGLSGELFF
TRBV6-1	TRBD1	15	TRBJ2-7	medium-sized	TGTGCCACCTTCGAATCGGGACAGGGGGTCCACGAGCAGTACTTC	CATFESGQGVHEQYF
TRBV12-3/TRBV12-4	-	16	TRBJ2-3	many	TGTGCCAGCAGTTTTCGCACGACAGTTTTCACAGATACGCAGTATTTT	CASSFRTTVFTDTQYF
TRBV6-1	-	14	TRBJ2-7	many	TGTGCCAGCAGTGGGCCCGGGGGAACCTACGAGCAGTACTTC	CASSGPGGTYEQYF
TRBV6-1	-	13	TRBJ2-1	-	TGTGCCAGCAGTCCGGAGAGGGGGAATGAGCAGTTCTTC	CASSPERGNEQFF
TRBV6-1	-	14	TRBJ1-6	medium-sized	TGTGCCAGCAACTCCGGGCCCTATAATTCACCCCTCCACTTT	CASNSGPYNSPLHF
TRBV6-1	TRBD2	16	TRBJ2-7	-	TGTGCCAGCAGCCCAATGGGAGCGGGGAGGATGTACGAGCAGTACTTC	CASSPMGAGRMYEQYF
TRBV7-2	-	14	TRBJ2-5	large	TGTGCCAGCAGCTTTGGGCAGCCGGGGGAGACCCAGTACTTC	CASSFGQPGETQYF
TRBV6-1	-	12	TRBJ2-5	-	TGTGCCAGCAGTGCTGCTTTCGAGACCCAGTACTTC	CASSAAFETQYF
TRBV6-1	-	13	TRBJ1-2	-	TGTGCCAGCAACCTGGAACAGGGCTATGGCTACACCTTC	CASNLEQGYGYTF
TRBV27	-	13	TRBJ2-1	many	TGTGCCAGCAGACCTGACAGTTACAATGAGCAGTTCTTC	CASRPDSYNEQFF
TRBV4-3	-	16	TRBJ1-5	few	TGCGCCAGCAGCCAAGATCCAGGGCACAGAGGTCAGCCCCAGCATTTT	CASSQDPGHRGQPQHF
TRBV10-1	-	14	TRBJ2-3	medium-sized	TGCGCCAGCAGTGAGTCGTTTGGGGGAGATACGCAGTATTTT	CASSESFGGDTQYF
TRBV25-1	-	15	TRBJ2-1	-	TGTGCCAGCAGTGAAATTAGCGACTACGGCCGGGTGCAGTTCTTC	CASSEISDYGRVQFF
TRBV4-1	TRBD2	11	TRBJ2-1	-	TGCGCCAGCGGTCGGGGGGAGACCCAGTTCTTC	CASGRGETQFF
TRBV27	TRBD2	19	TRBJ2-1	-	TGTGCCAGCAGTTTATCAAGCCTAGCGGGAGACGGGTCGTACAATGAGCAGTTCTTC	CASSLSSLAGDGSYNEQFF
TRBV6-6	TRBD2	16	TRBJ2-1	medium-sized	TGTGCCAGCAGTTACAGTGGTCTAGCGGGAGGGGGGGAGCAGTTCTTC	CASSYSGLAGGGEQFF
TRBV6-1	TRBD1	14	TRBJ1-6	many	TGTGCCAGCGAAGAGGGACAGGCGTATTCACCCCTCCACTTT	CASEEGQAYSPLHF
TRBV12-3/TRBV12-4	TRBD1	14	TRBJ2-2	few	TGTGCCAGCAGTATGGGACAGGGAGTTGGGGAGCTGTTTTTT	CASSMGQGVGELFF
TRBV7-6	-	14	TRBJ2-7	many	TGTGCCAGCAGCGTTGGAGGCCGTCGCAACGAGCAGTACTTC	CASSVGGRRNEQYF
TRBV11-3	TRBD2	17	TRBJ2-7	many	TGTGCCAGCAGCTTAAGCGGGCTAGCGGGAGGCGCCTACGAGCAGTACTTC	CASSLSGLAGGAYEQYF
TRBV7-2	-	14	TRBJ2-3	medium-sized	TGTGCCAGCAGTTCAAGGGCCACATCAGATACGCAGTATTTT	CASSSRATSDTQYF
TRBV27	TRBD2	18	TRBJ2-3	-	TGTGCCAGCAGACTAGGACTAGCGGGAGGCCCTTATGCAGATACGCAGTATTTT	CASRLGLAGGPYADTQYF
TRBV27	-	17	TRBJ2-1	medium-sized	TGTGCCAGCGGCAGGGACCTCCGGACCGCCAGTGACGATGAGCAGTTCTTC	CASGRDLRTASDDEQFF
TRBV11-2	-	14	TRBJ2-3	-	TGTGCCAGCAGCCCTAGTTTTCGGGCAGATACGCAGTATTTT	CASSPSFRADTQYF
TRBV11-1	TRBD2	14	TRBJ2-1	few	TGTGCCAGCAGCTTAAATGGGCTAGCGGGAGCCCAGTTCTTC	CASSLNGLAGAQFF
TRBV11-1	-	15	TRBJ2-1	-	TGTGCCAGCAGCTTACGGGGATTCCAACGGAATGAGCAGTTCTTC	CASSLRGFQRNEQFF
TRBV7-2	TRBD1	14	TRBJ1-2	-	TGTGCCAGCAGTAAAGACAGGGTCAACTATGGCTACACCTTC	CASSKDRVNYGYTF
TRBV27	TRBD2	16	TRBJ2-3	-	TGTGCCAGCAGTCCATCACTAGCGGGAGTTAGTGATACGCAGTATTTT	CASSPSLAGVSDTQYF
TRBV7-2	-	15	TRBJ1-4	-	TGTGCCAGCAGCCCCCCGGGACTGAGAAATGAAAAACTGTTTTTT	CASSPPGLRNEKLFF
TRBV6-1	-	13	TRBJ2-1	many	TGTGCCAGCAGAGTGCCCTACACGGGGGAGCAGTTCTTC	CASRVPYTGEQFF
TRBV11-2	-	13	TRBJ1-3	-	TGTGCCAGCAGCCCCTTCTCTGGAAACACCATATATTTT	CASSPFSGNTIYF
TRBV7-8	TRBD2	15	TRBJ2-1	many	TGTGCCAGCAGCTTAGAGGGACTAGCGGGTTGGGAGCAGTTCTTC	CASSLEGLAGWEQFF
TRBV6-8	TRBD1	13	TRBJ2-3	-	TGTGCCAGCAGTGGGCAGGGGGCGGATACGCAGTATTTT	CASSGQGADTQYF
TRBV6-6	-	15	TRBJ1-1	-	TGTGCCAGCAGTGACTCTACGACAGGCCGAATTGAAGCTTTCTTT	CASSDSTTGRIEAFF